This TCR beta chain was found in a study of blood T cells in healthy people across ages. V dropped 1 base and J dropped 2; count of bases not matched to a gene: 7. The CDR3 has 15 amino acids. The germline CDR1 and CDR2 sequences are DFQATT and SNEGSKA (reference sequence). The second PCR ran roughly 6 to 12 cycles with a sample-barcoded 5' primer and J-beta primers. Each cDNA molecule was tagged by a template-switch adaptor with 12 random nucleotides. TCRdb reprocessed the 5' RACE reads via MiXCR and lists one record per CDR3 protein. Of around 1.7 million distinct CDR3 sequences listed, under 30% are singletons. Study-wide results and caveats: Older age went with lower TCR beta diversity per million T cells, in a roughly linear way. It was held that diversity estimates obtained from one million T cells represented underestimates.

Details on this clonotype: Its antigen is unidentified.

The V and J genes are TRBV20-1 and TRBJ2-7, with TRBD2 identical over 8 bases. The sequence was collected from a woman in her 30s in good health. Sequenced: blood. Here the CDR3 reads CSARGGAGVTYEQYF. Written as DNA, the CDR3 is TGCAGTGCTAGAGGGGGAGCGGGAGTTACCTACGAGCAGTACTTC.